This TCR beta chain is drawn from a study of cytomegalovirus exposure and HLA in healthy donors. The CDR3 length is 16 residues. Trimming at V came to 5 bases and at J to 4 bases, leaving 13 bases not matched to a gene. CDR1 is SGHVS, CDR2 FQNEAQ, per germline. Overall study findings and caveats: Most likely, a cluster of highly shared sequence variants arose as a sequencing artifact. The records held CMV serostatus as the only immune exposure information. Later on, an analysis found that several of the most significant clusters appeared to be linked to common viral pathogens, which included parvovirus B19. One variant, a missense change in DCLRE1C, was linked in a later analysis to TCR beta V- and J-gene trimming.

The PCR employed 60 Vbeta primers together with 13 Jbeta primers. Profiling relied on immunoSEQ multiplex PCR, and the TCRdb table lists in-frame clones only, not all of them. This sample's table reports about 190,000 clones. Details on this clone: The antigen is not known.

The receptor was derived from a man younger than 45 in good health and CMV-seronegative. The chain recombines TRBV7-8 with TRBJ1-2; TRBD1 agrees at 7 bases. The sequencing sample was made of PBMCs. CDR3 in DNA: TGTGCCAGCAGCCCCGGGGACAGCGGAAATTTCTATGGCTACACCTTC. Protein product: CASSPGDSGNFYGYTF.